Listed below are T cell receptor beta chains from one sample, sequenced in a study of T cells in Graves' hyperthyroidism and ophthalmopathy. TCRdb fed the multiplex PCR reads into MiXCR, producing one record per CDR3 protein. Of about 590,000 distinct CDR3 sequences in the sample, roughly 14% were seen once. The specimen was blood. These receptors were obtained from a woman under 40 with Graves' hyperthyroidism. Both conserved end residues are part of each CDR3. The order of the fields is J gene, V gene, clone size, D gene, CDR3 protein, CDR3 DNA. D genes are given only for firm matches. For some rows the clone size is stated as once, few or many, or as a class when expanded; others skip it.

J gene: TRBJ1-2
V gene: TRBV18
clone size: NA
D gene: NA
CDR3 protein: CASSPPVIYTGYTF
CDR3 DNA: TGTGCCAGCTCACCACCCGTTATCTACACGGGCTACACCTTC

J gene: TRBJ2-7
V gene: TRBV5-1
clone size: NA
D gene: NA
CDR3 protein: CASSPGGNLERQYF
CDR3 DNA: TGCGCCAGCAGCCCCGGGGGAAATCTAGAACGACAGTACTTC

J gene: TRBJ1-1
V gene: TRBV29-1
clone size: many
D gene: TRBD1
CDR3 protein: CSVGGDRQGDTEAFF
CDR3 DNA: TGCAGCGTTGGTGGGGACCGACAGGGAGACACTGAAGCTTTCTTT

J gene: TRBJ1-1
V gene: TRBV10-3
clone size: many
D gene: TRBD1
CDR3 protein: CAISRQGANTEAFF
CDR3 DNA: TGTGCCATCAGTAGACAGGGGGCGAACACTGAAGCTTTCTTT

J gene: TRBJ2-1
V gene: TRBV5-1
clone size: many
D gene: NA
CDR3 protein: CASSSDRRSYNEQFF
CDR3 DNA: TGCGCCAGCAGCTCCGACAGACGAAGCTACAATGAGCAGTTCTTC

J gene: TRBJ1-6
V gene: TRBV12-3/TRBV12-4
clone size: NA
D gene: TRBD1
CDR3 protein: CASSVRTGAGGSPLHF
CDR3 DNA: TGTGCCAGCAGCGTCCGGACAGGGGCGGGGGGTTCACCCCTCCACTTT

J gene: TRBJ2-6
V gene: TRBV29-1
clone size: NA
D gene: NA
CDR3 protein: CSVDGDGGANVLTF
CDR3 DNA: TGCAGCGTTGATGGGGACGGTGGGGCCAACGTCCTGACTTTC

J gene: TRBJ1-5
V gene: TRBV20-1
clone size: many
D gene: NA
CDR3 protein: CSASRQASMDQPQHF
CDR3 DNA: TGCAGTGCTAGTCGACAGGCGTCTATGGATCAGCCCCAGCATTTT

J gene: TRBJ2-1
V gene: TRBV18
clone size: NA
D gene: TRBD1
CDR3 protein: CASSPIEGASYNEQFF
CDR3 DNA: TGTGCCAGCTCACCAATCGAGGGGGCCTCCTACAATGAGCAGTTCTTC

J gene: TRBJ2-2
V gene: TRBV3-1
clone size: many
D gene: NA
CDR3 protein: CASSQGRGELFF
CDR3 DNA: TGTGCCAGCAGCCAAGGTAGAGGGGAGCTGTTTTTT

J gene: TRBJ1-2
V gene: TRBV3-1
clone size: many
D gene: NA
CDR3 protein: CASSRGVYGYTF
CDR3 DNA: TGTGCCAGCAGCAGGGGGGTCTATGGCTACACCTTC

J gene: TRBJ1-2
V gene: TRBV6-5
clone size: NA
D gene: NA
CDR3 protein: CASSYPTVRNYGYTF
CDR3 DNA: TGTGCCAGCAGTTACCCAACAGTTCGTAACTATGGCTACACCTTC

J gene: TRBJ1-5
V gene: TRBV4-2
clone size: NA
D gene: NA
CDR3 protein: CASSQERERHQPQHF
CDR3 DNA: TGTGCCAGCAGCCAAGAGAGGGAACGGCATCAGCCCCAGCATTTT

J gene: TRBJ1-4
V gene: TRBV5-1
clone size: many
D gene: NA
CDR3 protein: CASSFERGATNEKLFF
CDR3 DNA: TGCGCCAGCAGCTTTGAGAGGGGGGCGACTAATGAAAAACTGTTTTTT

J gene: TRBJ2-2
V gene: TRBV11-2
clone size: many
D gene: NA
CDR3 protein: CASSLVLQGTGELFF
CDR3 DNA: TGTGCCAGCAGCTTAGTCCTTCAAGGCACCGGGGAGCTGTTTTTT

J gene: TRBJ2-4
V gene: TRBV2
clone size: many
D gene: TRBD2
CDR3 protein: CASRRTSGSDIQYF
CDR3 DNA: TGTGCCAGCAGGAGGACTAGCGGGAGTGACATTCAGTACTTC

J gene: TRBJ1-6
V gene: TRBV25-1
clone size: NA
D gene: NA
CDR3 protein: CASRESSSPLHF
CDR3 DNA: TGTGCCAGCAGGGAATCGAGTTCACCCCTCCACTTT

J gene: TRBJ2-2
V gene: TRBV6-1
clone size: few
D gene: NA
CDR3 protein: CASIFYLLRTNPSNTGELFF
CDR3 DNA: TGTGCCAGCATTTTTTATCTTTTAAGGACAAACCCCTCGAACACCGGGGAGCTGTTTTTT

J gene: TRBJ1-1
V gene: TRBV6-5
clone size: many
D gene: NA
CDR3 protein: CASSYSRTAVEAFF
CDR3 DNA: TGTGCCAGCAGTTACTCGAGGACAGCCGTTGAAGCTTTCTTT

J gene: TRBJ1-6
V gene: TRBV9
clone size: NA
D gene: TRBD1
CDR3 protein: CASARKDRGYNSPLHF
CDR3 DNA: TGTGCCAGCGCCCGAAAGGACAGGGGGTATAATTCACCCCTCCACTTT

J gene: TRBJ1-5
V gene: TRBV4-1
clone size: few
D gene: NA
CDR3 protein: CASSQAPPGGAGQPQHF
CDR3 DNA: TGCGCCAGCAGCCAAGCACCTCCCGGGGGGGCGGGTCAGCCCCAGCATTTT

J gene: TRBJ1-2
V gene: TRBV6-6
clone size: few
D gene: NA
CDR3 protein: CASSYSSVSNYGYTF
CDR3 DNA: TGTGCCAGCAGTTACTCGTCTGTCTCTAACTATGGCTACACCTTC

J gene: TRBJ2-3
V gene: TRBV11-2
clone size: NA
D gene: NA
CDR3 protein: CASSSGTVIDTQYF
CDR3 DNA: TGTGCCAGCAGCTCCGGGACGGTTATTGATACGCAGTATTTT

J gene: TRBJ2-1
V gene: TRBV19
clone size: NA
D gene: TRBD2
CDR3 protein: CASSSLAGGPSEQFF
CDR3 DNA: TGTGCCAGTAGTAGTCTAGCGGGAGGGCCGAGTGAGCAGTTCTTC

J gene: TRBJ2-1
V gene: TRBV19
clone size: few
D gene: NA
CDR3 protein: CASSLTAARSYNEQFF
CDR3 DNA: TGTGCCAGTAGTCTCACAGCGGCCAGATCCTACAATGAGCAGTTCTTC

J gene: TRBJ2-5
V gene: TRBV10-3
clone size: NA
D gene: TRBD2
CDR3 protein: CAISKREGLTYQETQYF
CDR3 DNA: TGTGCCATCAGTAAAAGGGAGGGCTTAACGTACCAAGAGACCCAGTACTTC

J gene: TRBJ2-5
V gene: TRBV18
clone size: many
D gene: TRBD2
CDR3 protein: CASSPRLAGTQETQYF
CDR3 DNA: TGTGCCAGCTCACCACGGCTAGCGGGAACCCAAGAGACCCAGTACTTC

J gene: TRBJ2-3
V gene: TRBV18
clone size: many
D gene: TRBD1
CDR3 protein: CASSPGQLRADTQYF
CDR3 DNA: TGTGCCAGCTCACCGGGACAGTTGAGGGCAGATACGCAGTATTTT